This T cell receptor (beta chain) was sequenced during a study of blood T cell repertoires in COVID-19. Study in general: Italy, Spain and the United States were the sources of the convalescent and acute COVID-19 samples. PBMCs, B-cell-depleted T cells, or T cells provided the cDNA or gDNA that made up the material.

As concerns this clone: Other DNA variants within this sample encode the same CDR3.

Between the trimmed V and J ends, which lost 3 bases and 8 bases, there was a span of 13 bases. The CDR3 is 13 residues long. CDR1 is ENHRY, CDR2 SYGVKD, per germline. Followed over time, Seattle patients had been enrolled while infection was active. In the original analysis: The authors estimated nucleated cell counts from reference gene primer amplification. Generated by immunoSEQ multiplex PCR, the TCRdb table keeps only in-frame clones and is missing some. V and J calls plus clone size are reproduced from that table; the DNA served to infer D and trimming. The data contain 540,000 or so clones, roughly 91% of them seen just once; the ten biggest clones take up under 8.5%.

The sequencing sample was made of peripheral blood. The chain couples TRBV10-3 to TRBJ1-2; perhaps TRBD1 as D (5 bases). The sequence was collected from a woman between 50 and 59 years old with COVID-19, enrolled during active disease. The CDR3: CAISDRASGGYTF. CDR3 nucleotide sequence: TGTGCCATCAGTGATCGCGCCTCAGGGGGCTACACCTTC.